This TCR beta chain was recorded in a study of shared clonotypes between healthy human individuals (dated by TCRdb to the early 2020s). At the level of the whole study: A couple of women and three men aged 18 to 49 years were included in the cohort. For each donor, CD4 naive and CD4 memory were each run on three plates, CD8 naive on two plates, and CD8 memory on one plate. To estimate repertoire size and how much clonotype sharing occurs between individuals, the study deeply sequenced the blood TCR repertoires of five or six healthy adults. Different laboratories and diverse techniques were used to prepare libraries and sequence TCR repertoires, to increase sequencing depth and limit assay-specific biases. Each donor's leukapheresis produced roughly between about 0.9 and 9.5 billion PBMCs. General findings and caveats noted by the study authors: Sampling was restricted to blood, and TCR repertoires in tissue are likely to differ from TCR repertoires in blood. Compared with non-shared clonotypes, clonotypes shared by all four sorted-subset donors had higher generation probabilities. Incomplete sequencing was indicated by rarefaction of sorted-subset datasets, despite the large sequencing depth. Around 5% of naive CD4, 3.5% of naive CD8, 2% to 2.5% of memory CD4, and 0.35% to 0.5% of memory CD8 clonotypes were shared across several donors. Based on pairwise subsampling, the degree of clonotype sharing among donors was expected to be affected by sequencing depth. Larger estimated clonotype richness was generally found for naive subsets than for memory subsets. Because the study included only a small number of donors, the genetic and exposure-history diversity represented was limited.

Including the terminal cysteine and phenylalanine, the CDR3 comprises 12 residues. Solely the CDR3 DNA is kept, with 36 bases framed from the first base. V lost 4 bases and J lost 9 bases, and the count of bases not matched to a germline gene is 4. Based on the germline V gene (reference sequence), the CDR1 and CDR2 sequences are SEHNR and FQNEAQ. In regard to this clone: Its antigen remains unidentified. No base qualities exist here, and no much larger clone lies one base off it.

CD8 naive samples were obtained by positive selection for CCR7 among CD45RO-negative cells, yielding a CD45RA+CCR7+ population from which TemRA cells were excluded. The donors were healthy, HIV-negative adults with no recently reported acute infections or vaccinations. Every donor was a Caucasian adult residing in Nashville, Tennessee, USA. Blood was collected by leukapheresis, and PBMCs were isolated by Ficoll-Histopaque density gradient centrifugation and then cryopreserved in liquid nitrogen vapor phase. Analytical flow cytometry was used to check the purity and quantity of each magnetically sorted T cell population. Genomic DNA was isolated from every sorted fraction and measured by UV absorbance on a Nanodrop 2000c. Using the deep immunoSEQ assay, multiplex PCR amplified TCR CDR3 regions from genomic DNA. For each cell subset, the extracted genomic DNA was distributed evenly across all wells of several immunoSEQ 96-well plates, and each plate served as one replicate. For sorted subsets, about 200 ng genomic DNA, equal to 30,000 or so T cell genomes, was loaded into each replicate PCR. The purified libraries were quantified using a Qubit 3.0 fluorometer, sized with a Bioanalyzer 2100, and then quantified again using the KAPA Library Quantification kit. A separate single-read 150-cycle Illumina NextSeq 550 flow cell was used to sequence each immunoSEQ 96-well plate. From the authors' description of their analysis: The immunoSEQ output contained only junctional sequences without quality scores, so filtering could not match that applied to full-length reads. To assign V/J genes and CDR3, sequences were annotated using PyIR, a Python wrapper for IgBLAST v1.9, with IMGT germline references. Reads were removed for weak V/J assignments (E-value above 1e-6), missing CDR3, stop codons, out-of-frame junctions, or ambiguous translated residues. V3J clonotypes were defined as sequences sharing an identical inferred V gene, J gene, and CDR3 amino acid sequence. The percentage overlap between two repertoires was calculated by dividing the number of shared unique clonotypes by the size of the smaller repertoire. Richness of each repertoire was evaluated using RTK rarefaction, the Chao1 estimator, and Recon v2.1 estimates of unobserved clonotypes. OLGA was used to compute generation probabilities for all TCRbeta clonotypes that the gDNA method yielded from a few donors. In TCRdb, the immuneACCESS table is reduced to in-frame sequences with V and J assigned. These tables do not hold every clone; where another copy was compared, an unresolved V gene accounts for under half, and the others remain unexplained. The DNA was the basis for D and trimming; V, J and clone size are from that table. The sample contains about 820,000 clones, 90% to 95% of them found a single time. The ten largest clones add up to around 24% of the sample.

The TCR originated in a man younger than 45 in good health. Sample: naive CD8+ T cells sorted from blood. The intended sense of this specimen's cell subset or site label: CD45RA+CCR7+. The rearrangement combines TRBV7-9 with TRBJ2-3, and TRBD1 matches 7 of the central bases. The DNA reads TGTGCCAGCAGCTCGGACAGGCAGACGCAGTATTTT. This gives the protein CASSSDRQTQYF.